This TCR beta chain was recovered during a study of T cell responses to AZD1222 COVID-19 vaccine. Study results and caveats: Nearly half of unique spike-specific TCRs reportedly avoided B.1.351 and B.1.1.7 mutated regions. Just a handful of AZD1222 recipients were seropositive at baseline.

A word on this clone: Its antigen is as yet unknown.

Assay: immunoSEQ multiplex PCR; the TCRdb copy retains only in-frame clones and omits some. This table has 70,000 to 85,000 clones, 65% to 85% appearing once. This CDR3 is built from 15 residues. CDR1 SGHVS and CDR2 FNYEAQ come from the germline V gene. V was pared by 4 bases and J by 2 bases, with 4 bases of the junction left unmatched. The genes are TRBV7-6 and TRBJ2-1, with 8 bases fitting TRBD2. This TCR came from an adult in good health. The sequenced sample was peripheral blood, obtained on day 0 of AZD1222 vaccination. CDR3 bases: TGTGCCAGCAGCTGGACTAGCCCGCCCTACAATGAGCAGTTCTTC. Translated: CASSWTSPPYNEQFF.